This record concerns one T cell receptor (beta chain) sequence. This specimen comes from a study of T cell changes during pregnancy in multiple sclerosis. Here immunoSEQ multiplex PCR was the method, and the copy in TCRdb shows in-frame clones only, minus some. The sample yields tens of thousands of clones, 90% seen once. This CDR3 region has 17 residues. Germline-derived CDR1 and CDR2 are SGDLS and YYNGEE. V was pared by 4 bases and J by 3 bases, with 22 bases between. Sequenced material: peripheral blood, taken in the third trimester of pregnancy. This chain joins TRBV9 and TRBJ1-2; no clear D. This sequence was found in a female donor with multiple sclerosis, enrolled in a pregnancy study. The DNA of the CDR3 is TGTGCCAGCAGCCCACGAGGGAGAGGAGGCAGCGACTATGGCTACACCTTC. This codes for CASSPRGRGGSDYGYTF.